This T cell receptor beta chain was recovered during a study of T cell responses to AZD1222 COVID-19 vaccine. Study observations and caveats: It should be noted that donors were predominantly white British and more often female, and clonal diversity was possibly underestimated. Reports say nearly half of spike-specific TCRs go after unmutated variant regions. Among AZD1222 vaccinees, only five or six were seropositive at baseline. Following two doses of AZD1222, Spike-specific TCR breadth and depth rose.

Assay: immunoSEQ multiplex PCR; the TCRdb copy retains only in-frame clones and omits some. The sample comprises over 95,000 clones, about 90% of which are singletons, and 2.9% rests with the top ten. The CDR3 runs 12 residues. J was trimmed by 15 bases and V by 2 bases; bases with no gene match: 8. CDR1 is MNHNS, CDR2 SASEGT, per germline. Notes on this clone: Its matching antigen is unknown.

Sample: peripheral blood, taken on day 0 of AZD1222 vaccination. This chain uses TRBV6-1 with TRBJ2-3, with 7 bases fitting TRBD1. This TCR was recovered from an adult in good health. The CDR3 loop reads CASSEWDSRKYF. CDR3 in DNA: TGTGCCAGCAGTGAATGGGACAGCCGAAAATATTTT.